The 29 T cell receptor beta chains given below trace back to one sample, sequenced in a study of cytomegalovirus exposure and HLA in healthy donors. The study ran its PCR with 60 Vbeta and 13 Jbeta primers. Repertoires were generated with immunoSEQ multiplex PCR, while TCRdb's copy carries only in-frame clones and drops some. The profile shows about 200,000 clones, 75% to 85% of them singletons. What was sequenced was PBMCs. The source is a male donor in good health and CMV-seropositive.

This sequence joins TRBV4-3 and TRBJ2-7; possibly TRBD2 for D (6 bases). The CDR3 has 13 residues. Trimming removed 0 bases at V and 3 bases at J, with 6 bases between. Germline lookup yields CDR1 LGHNA and CDR2 YSLEER. The CDR3 sequence: CASSQDSGYEQYF. In DNA form, the CDR3 reads TGCGCCAGCAGCCAAGATAGCGGCTACGAGCAGTACTTC.

The V gene is TRBV6-5, the J gene TRBJ2-7, with D unresolved. With 6 bases removed from V and 5 bases from J, the gap between germline ends came to 8 bases. The CDR3 has 11 amino acids. CDR1 and CDR2 (germline): MNHEY, SVGAGI. The CDR3 protein is CASSLGHEQYF. The DNA of the CDR3 is TGTGCCAGCAGCTTGGGCCACGAGCAGTACTTC.

This clone was found once. This chain uses TRBV7-9 with TRBJ1-1; D ambiguous. CDR3 length: 11 amino acids. V was trimmed by 5 bases and J by 3 bases, leaving 4 bases between them. The germline V gene has CDR1 SEHNR and CDR2 FQNEAQ (reference sequence). CDR3 sequence (DNA): TGTGCCAGCAGCCAATACACTGAAGCTTTCTTT. It is translated as CASSQYTEAFF. Complete variable domain (other parts from reference TRBV7-9 and TRBJ1-1): DTGVSQNPRHKITKRGQNVTFRCDPISEHNRLYWYRQTLGQGPEFLTYFQNEAQLEKSRLLSDRFSAERPKGSFSTLEIQRTEQGDSAMYLCASSQYTEAFFGQGTRLTVV.

The sample holds one count of this clone. The chain uses TRBV5-1 and TRBJ2-5, with 8 bases matching TRBD2. After removal of 4 bases from V and 4 bases from J, the junction contained 3 bases not matched to a gene. The V gene's germline CDR1 is SGHRS and CDR2 YFSETQ. CDR3 length: 13 amino acids. CDR3: CASSVSGGETQYF. The CDR3 DNA is TGCGCCAGCAGCGTGAGCGGGGGAGAGACCCAGTACTTC.

This chain connects TRBV6-5 to TRBJ2-1, with 11 bases matching TRBD2. The V and J ends lost 6 bases and 9 bases, in that order; junction bases with no gene match: 10. Germline V gene data show CDR1 as MNHEY and CDR2 as SVGAGI. The CDR3 length is 15 residues. The CDR3 DNA reads as TGTGCCAGCAGCCAAACTAGCGGGAGAGGTGTTGAGCAGTTCTTC. This sequence encodes CASSQTSGRGVEQFF.

This clone was found a few times. The rearrangement uses TRBV5-1 and TRBJ2-1; D gene unclear. CDR3 length: 13 residues. CDR1 and CDR2 (germline): SGHRS, YFSETQ. Deletions cut 3 bases from V and 6 bases from J, with 10 bases between. The CDR3 nucleotides read TGCGCCAGCAGCTCGTTAACATTCAATGAGCAGTTCTTC. This codes for CASSSLTFNEQFF.

This clone was picked up a small number of times. The chain recombines TRBV4-2 with TRBJ1-4; possibly TRBD1 for D (6 bases). The length of the CDR3 is 16 residues. The V gene lost 1 base and the J gene lost 3 bases, with 12 bases spanning the gap. Germline CDR1 and CDR2: LGHNA and YNFKEQ. The CDR3 bases are TGTGCCAGCAGCCAAGCGCGGGGGGCCCCTAATGAAAAACTGTTTTTT. The encoded protein is CASSQARGAPNEKLFF.

This rearrangement joins TRBV6-5 to TRBJ1-3, with TRBD1 matching over 7 bases. The ends lost 7 bases at V and 0 bases at J; junction bases unmatched: 6. The CDR3 length is 15 residues. The germline V gene has CDR1 MNHEY and CDR2 SVGAGI. CDR3: CASTRGGFSGNTIYF. The CDR3 DNA reads TGTGCCAGCACTAGAGGGGGCTTCTCTGGAAACACCATATATTTT.

The gene calls are TRBV6-5 and TRBJ2-1, with D possibly TRBD2 on 5 matching bases. Germline CDR1 and CDR2: MNHEY and SVGAGI. This CDR3 comprises 12 residues. The ends were cut back, 2 bases at V and 13 bases at J, with 12 bases in the middle. The CDR3 region is CASSYLRGEQFF. CDR3 sequence (DNA): TGTGCCAGCAGTTACCTCCGGGGAGAACAGTTCTTC.

CDR3 in amino acids: CASSEQSGGTGTSKLFF. For the CDR3, the DNA is TGCGCCAGCAGCGAACAAAGTGGCGGGACAGGGACCAGTAAACTGTTTTTT. The chain recombines TRBV5-1 with TRBJ1-4; 9 nucleotides align to TRBD1. CDR1 is SGHRS and CDR2 is YFSETQ in the germline V gene. Trimming at V came to 4 bases and at J to 11 bases, leaving 18 bases not matched to a gene. The CDR3 totals 17 residues.

V is TRBV9 and J is TRBJ1-1, with TRBD1 as a possible D gene (6 bases). Trimming took 4 bases from V and 6 from J, leaving 13 bases between them. In germline, CDR1 is SGDLS, CDR2 YYNGEE. The CDR3 consists of 13 residues. CDR3 bases: TGTGCCAGCAGCACCCGACAGGCCTCTGAAGCTTTCTTT. As protein: CASSTRQASEAFF.

CDR3 nucleotide sequence: TGTGCCAGCAGTTTGACAGGGAACGACTATGGCTACACCTTC. It codes for CASSLTGNDYGYTF. The J gene is TRBJ1-2, the V gene TRBV6-1; 7 bases align to TRBD1. V shed 5 bases, J shed 3 bases, and the junction held 6 bases outside the gene matches. The CDR3 is made up of 14 amino acids. CDR1 MNHNS and CDR2 SASEGT come from the germline V gene.

The chain joins TRBV10-3 to TRBJ2-3; D is perhaps TRBD2 (5 bases). The CDR3 is 12 residues long. Germline V gives CDR1 ENHRY, CDR2 SYGVKD. Trimming left V 11 bases short and J 1 base short, with 10 bases between. The CDR3 DNA reads TGTGCCGTAGACGGGGGCACAGATACGCAGTATTTT. As protein: CAVDGGTDTQYF.

This rearrangement joins TRBV6-6 to TRBJ1-6; maybe TRBD1 (6 bases). CDR1 and CDR2 from the germline V gene are MNHNY and SVGAGI (reference sequence). The CDR3 extends over 15 amino acids. V was shortened by 6 bases and J by 1 base, with 10 bases between the two germline ends. This chain's CDR3 is CASSLQGSYNSPLHF. The CDR3 region has the DNA TGTGCCAGCAGCCTACAGGGATCCTATAATTCACCCCTCCACTTT.

V and J are TRBV7-3 and TRBJ1-3; D is unclear. Trimming cost V 5 bases and J 0 bases, with 11 bases left between them. Germline CDR1 and CDR2: SGHTA and FQGTGA. CDR3 length: 15 amino acids. CDR3 region: CASSPQADSGNTIYF. In nucleotides, the CDR3 is TGTGCCAGCAGCCCGCAGGCAGACTCTGGAAACACCATATATTTT. Variable domain in full (rest from reference TRBV7-3 and TRBJ1-3): GAGVSQTPSNKVTEKGKYVELRCDPISGHTALYWYRQSLGQGPEFLIYFQGTGAADDSGLPNDRFFAVRPEGSVSTLKIQRTERGDSAVYLCASSPQADSGNTIYFGEGSWLTVV.

V is TRBV5-8 and J is TRBJ2-3; D is possibly TRBD1 (5 bases). CDR1 is SGHTS, CDR2 YDEGEE, per germline. V lost 4 bases and J lost 2, with 14 bases in between. The CDR3 length is 15 residues. In DNA, the CDR3 is TGTGCCAGCAGCCCCAGGGTACGAGCCACAGATACGCAGTATTTT. Translating it yields CASSPRVRATDTQYF.

The chain couples TRBV2 to TRBJ1-5; 8 bases are shared with TRBD1. Germline lookup yields CDR1 SNHLY and CDR2 FYNNEI. With V trimmed by 7 bases and J by 4 bases, 9 bases remained unmatched. The CDR3 runs to 15 residues. This CDR3 is CASTRGTGGNQPQHF. CDR3 in DNA: TGTGCCAGCACCCGGGGGACAGGTGGAAATCAGCCCCAGCATTTT.

The chain recombines TRBV4-3 with TRBJ2-1; D call uncertain. The CDR3 spans 13 residues. The V gene's germline CDR1 is LGHNA and CDR2 YSLEER. V gave up 0 bases and J gave up 9 bases, with 9 bases separating them. CDR3 nucleotide sequence: TGCGCCAGCAGCCAAGACGTTTCTCGTGAGCAGTTCTTC. Protein sequence: CASSQDVSREQFF.

The DNA for the CDR3 is TGTGCCAGCAGCGCAGCCGGGACAGGGAACACTGAAGCTTTCTTT. Protein: CASSAAGTGNTEAFF. The chain couples TRBV9 to TRBJ1-1, with 8 bases matching TRBD1. J was trimmed by 1 base and V by 3 bases; bases with no gene match: 5. Per germline, CDR1 SGDLS and CDR2 YYNGEE. The CDR3 is made up of 15 amino acids.

The chain carries TRBV6-5 and TRBJ1-2; D might be TRBD1 (6 bases). The germline CDR1 and CDR2 sequences are MNHEY and SVGAGI. The CDR3 has 15 residues. Trimming took 7 bases from V and 0 from J, leaving 15 bases between them. As DNA, the CDR3 is TGTGCCAGCACCATCACAGGGATGGCTAACTATGGCTACACCTTC. This gives the protein CASTITGMANYGYTF.

The chain is built from TRBV4-1 and TRBJ2-3; 7 nucleotides align to TRBD1. Germline V CDR1 and CDR2: MGHRA, YSYEKL. Trimming took 4 bases from V and 4 from J; bases not matched to a gene: 5. This CDR3 comprises 14 residues. CDR3 sequence (DNA): TGCGCCAGCAGCCCAACAGGGGAAGCAGATACGCAGTATTTT. It codes for CASSPTGEADTQYF.

This clone has just one count. The chain links TRBV7-2 to TRBJ1-4, with unresolved D. Looked up from germline, CDR1 is SGHTA and CDR2 is FQGNSA. The V end was cut by 6 bases, the J end by 3 bases, with 8 bases between. The CDR3 sequence is 13 residues long. The CDR3 DNA is TGTGCCAGCAGGAGGATGGCTAATGAAAAACTGTTTTTT. It translates to CASRRMANEKLFF. The full variable domain, completed using reference TRBV7-2 and TRBJ1-4, is GAGVSQSPSNKVTEKGKDVELRCDPISGHTALYWYRQSLGQGLEFLIYFQGNSAPDKSGLPSDRFSAERTGGSVSTLTIQRTQQEDSAVYLCASRRMANEKLFFGSGTQLSVL.

The CDR3, as DNA: TGTGCCAGCAGCTTACCTGGGACTAGCGGGACCGGGGAGACCCAGTACTTC. Translated, it gives CASSLPGTSGTGETQYF. The chain combines TRBV5-4 with TRBJ2-5; TRBD2 matches at 13 bases. V trimming: 2 bases; J trimming: 5 bases; junction bases outside the gene matches: 9. Germline V lookup: CDR1 SGHNT, CDR2 YYREEE (reference sequence). CDR3 length: 17 residues.

This clone was counted a few times. This chain uses TRBV5-4 with TRBJ2-7, with D perhaps TRBD2 (5 bases). From germline, CDR1 is SGHNT and CDR2 YYREEE (reference sequence). This CDR3 has 16 amino acids. V gave up 4 bases and J gave up 0 bases, with 17 bases separating them. CDR3 nucleotides: TGTGCCAGCAGCCTAGGTGGAACCGGGATCTCCTACGAGCAGTACTTC. Translation: CASSLGGTGISYEQYF.

The chain couples TRBV7-3 to TRBJ1-2; D is perhaps TRBD1 (5 bases). Germline V gene lookup returns CDR1 SGHTA and CDR2 FQGTGA. The V end lost 6 bases, the J end lost 3 bases, and 14 bases lay between the germline ends. This CDR3 comprises 14 residues. CDR3: CASRHLRGYYGYTF. In DNA, the CDR3 is TGTGCCAGCAGGCACTTACGGGGGTACTATGGCTACACCTTC.

V is TRBV27 and J is TRBJ2-2, with TRBD2 matching 7 bases. Germline V gene data show CDR1 as MNHEY and CDR2 as SMNVEV (reference sequence). V shed 5 bases and J 3 bases; nucleotides not matched to a gene: 3. The CDR3 has 14 amino acids. The CDR3 loop reads CASSPGRHTGELFF. CDR3 DNA sequence: TGTGCCAGCAGTCCCGGGAGGCACACCGGGGAGCTGTTTTTT.

DNA for the CDR3: TGTGCCAGCAGCTCAGGCCGGGACAGCCTTTCAGGGCCAGCCGGCTACACCTTC. Translation gives CASSSGRDSLSGPAGYTF. The chain employs TRBV11-2 and TRBJ1-2; TRBD1 matches at 7 bases. The V gene end was trimmed by 4 bases and the J gene end by 8 bases; junction bases not matched to a gene: 22. Per the germline V gene, CDR1 is SGHAT and CDR2 is FQNNGV. The CDR3 length is 18 residues.

V is TRBV27 and J is TRBJ1-1; possible D gene TRBD1, 6 bases. From germline, CDR1 is MNHEY and CDR2 SMNVEV (reference sequence). There are 14 residues in the CDR3. V was cut by 1 base and J by 4 bases, with 10 bases left in between. CDR3 amino acids: CASSLWGQGTEAFF. CDR3 bases: TGTGCCAGCAGTTTATGGGGGCAGGGCACTGAAGCTTTCTTT.

The chain combines TRBV6-1 with TRBJ2-4, with 7 bases matching TRBD1. This CDR3 comprises 11 residues. J lost 6 bases, V lost 8 bases, and 1 base had no gene match. Germline loops: CDR1 MNHNS, CDR2 SASEGT. The CDR3 DNA is TGTGCCAGCGGGGACAGAAACATTCAGTACTTC. Encoded protein: CASGDRNIQYF.